This T cell receptor (beta chain) was obtained from a study of brain T cells in children with intractable seizures. Study results and limitations: Viral specificity was inferred only from CDR3 similarity; HCMV serostatus was unknown.

The assay was immunoSEQ multiplex PCR, and TCRdb's table has in-frame clones only and misses some. The repertoire includes around 340,000 clones, roughly 92% of them detected once, and 4.5% to 7% sits in the top ten. Time point given: blood from clinic visit 5 months post-surgery; TSC patient then seizure free. Surgery cases with the highest brain T cell transcript signatures were chosen for sequencing. J gave up 6 bases and V 5 bases, and 8 bases lay outside the gene matches. The length of the CDR3 is 15 residues. Germline lookup yields CDR1 SGHNT and CDR2 YENEEA. In regard to this clone: Its antigen is unknown.

V usage is TRBV11-3 and J usage is TRBJ2-1, with 9 bases matching TRBD2. This sequence originates from a boy under two years old with tuberous sclerosis and intractable seizures. Sequencing was performed on peripheral blood, taken 5 to 6 months after surgery. CDR3 nucleotides: TGTGCCAGCAGCGCGCGGGGGGGCCGAGTCAATGAGCAGTTCTTC. This encodes CASSARGGRVNEQFF.